These T cell receptor beta chains were read from a single sample in a study of shared clonotypes between healthy human individuals. Produced via immunoSEQ multiplex PCR; TCRdb's table is partial and in-frame only. The table shows around 2.1 million clones, with about 92% occurring only once. Sequencing input: naive CD8+ T cells from PBMCs. The receptors originated from a man aged 18-30 years in good health. Some clones in this sample may be carry-over from other donors' samples. CDR3s include the opening cysteine and the closing phenylalanine or tryptophan. A D gene is named only where the DNA matches it firmly. Expanded clones are given a class, and other clones once, few, many or no size at all.

TRBJ2-7,13,-,TRBV27,-,TGTGCCAGCAGTTTAAGAATGAGGTTCGAGCAGTACTTC,CASSLRMRFEQYF
TRBJ1-5,13,few,TRBV6-6,-,TGTGCCAGCAGTCAGTCGGGCAATCAGCCCCAGCATTTT,CASSQSGNQPQHF
TRBJ1-1,16,-,TRBV28,TRBD1,TGTGCCAGCAGTTTACCGAGACAGGGGTTGAACACTGAAGCTTTCTTT,CASSLPRQGLNTEAFF
TRBJ1-1,15,once,TRBV6-5,-,TGTGCCAGCAGTTACGACGACTCCCTGAACACTGAAGCTTTCTTT,CASSYDDSLNTEAFF
TRBJ2-1,13,once,TRBV11-3,-,TGTGCCAGCAGCTTAGACCGGAGTAATGAGCAGTTCTTC,CASSLDRSNEQFF
TRBJ2-7,13,-,TRBV7-6,-,TGTGCCAGCAGCTTAGCAGGAGGCGGAATGCAGTACTTC,CASSLAGGGMQYF
TRBJ2-7,19,-,TRBV28,TRBD2,TGTGCCAGCAGTTTGTTTGTCGGGACTAGCGGGAGGGCCATCCACGAGCAGTACTTC,CASSLFVGTSGRAIHEQYF
TRBJ1-5,14,-,TRBV28,TRBD1,TGTGCCAGCAGGAAGAACAGGGGACATCAGCCCCAGCATTTT,CASRKNRGHQPQHF
TRBJ1-2,14,-,TRBV28,TRBD1,TGTGCCAGCAGTCCCCTGGACAGGAACTATGGCTACACCTTC,CASSPLDRNYGYTF
TRBJ2-3,16,-,TRBV5-6,-,TGTGCCAGCAGCCTGCTTGCGGGCAGCTACACAGATACGCAGTATTTT,CASSLLAGSYTDTQYF
TRBJ1-1,15,-,TRBV29-1,-,TGCAGCGTTGAGGCAGGGTTTGGGGTGAACACTGAAGCTTTCTTT,CSVEAGFGVNTEAFF
TRBJ2-7,15,-,TRBV28,-,TGTGCCAGCAGTTTATTGCCGGAGGTCGAATACGAGCAGTACTTC,CASSLLPEVEYEQYF
TRBJ1-1,13,-,TRBV4-1,-,TGCGCCAGCAGCCAAGTCACAGGGAAAGGAGCTTTCTTT,CASSQVTGKGAFF
TRBJ2-7,14,-,TRBV5-1,-,TGCGCCAGCAGCCCGACAGGACAGTCCTACGAGCAGTACTTC,CASSPTGQSYEQYF
TRBJ2-3,14,-,TRBV5-1,-,TGCGCCAGCAGCTTGACCGGGGGGCCCGATACGCAGTATTTT,CASSLTGGPDTQYF
TRBJ1-2,16,-,TRBV9,-,TGTGCCAGCAGCGTAGACGGGGCAGCTCAATACTATGGCTACACCTTC,CASSVDGAAQYYGYTF
TRBJ2-7,16,-,TRBV29-1,TRBD1,TGCAGCGTTGAAGACTCCGGGACAGGGGGATTCTACGAGCAGTACTTC,CSVEDSGTGGFYEQYF
TRBJ2-7,15,once,TRBV28,-,TGTGCCAGCAGTTTAGCCAGGAACTATATCTACGAGCAGTACTTC,CASSLARNYIYEQYF
TRBJ1-5,15,once,TRBV27,-,TGTGCCAGCAGTTGGGCGGGGGCCGGCAATCAGCCCCAGCATTTT,CASSWAGAGNQPQHF
TRBJ2-7,12,-,TRBV19,-,TGTGCCAGTAGTCCCACAGGGTACGAGCAGTACTTC,CASSPTGYEQYF